This section outlines one T cell receptor (beta chain) sequence together with its context. This clone was seen only once. The target of this receptor is not known. The sample holds no much larger clone one base away, and base qualities are not on file. The data belong to a study of T cells in narcolepsy (dated by TCRdb to between 2018 and 2020). Notes on the research overall: Patients with narcolepsy type 1 or type 2 (NT1, NT2) and healthy control donors were enrolled in the study. To look for autoreactive T cells in narcolepsy patients that target self-antigens of hypocretin neurons (hypocretin, TRIB2), the study used TCR Vbeta sequencing to follow clonotypes in blood and CSF. Overall study outcomes, separate from this receptor: Numbers of sequenced blood memory CD4+ clonotypes were comparable, with averages of some 42,000 in patients and fewer than 35,000 in controls. Plots comparing CSF and blood CD4+ T cell clonotypes from the same patient highlighted HCRT-specific and TRIB2-specific autoreactive clonotypes. No sequences matching autoreactive T cell clones were contained in some blood memory CD4+ repertoires from patients and controls. According to the report, autoreactive clonotypes were detected serially in the blood of the same patients and of different patients, but not in healthy controls.

Libraries were built with the immunoSEQ multiplex PCR assay. As stored in TCRdb, this immuneACCESS dataset retains in-frame rearrangements with V and J assigned. A fraction of the clones does not appear; measured against another copy, unresolved V genes explain less than half of the discrepancy, and the remainder lacks a known reason. The sample table shows approximately 40,000 clones, and 88% are seen once. The top ten clones comprise roughly 1.2% of the sample. For TCR Vbeta sequencing, memory CD4+ T cells were sorted ex vivo from the peripheral blood of both healthy controls and narcolepsy patients. Clipping removes 6 bases from V and 1 base from J, with 5 as the unmatched junction base count. The germline V gene specifies MNHNS as CDR1 and SASEGT as CDR2. The CDR3 numbers 15 residues from cysteine through phenylalanine. Only the CDR3 DNA stays, 45 bases, in frame from base 1.

The V and J genes are TRBV6-1 and TRBJ2-2, and TRBD1 aligns with 7 junction nucleotides. Material: CD45RA- memory CD4+ T cells from PBMCs. This specimen's cell subset or site label, interpreted: memory T cells sorted ex vivo from peripheral blood. This TCR derives from a human donor with narcolepsy. The DNA reads as follows: TGTGCCAGCAGGAGACAGGGATTGAACACCGGGGAGCTGTTTTTT. It is translated as CASRRQGLNTGELFF.